The rows below give T cell receptor beta chains drawn from one sample of a study of neoadjuvant anti-PD-1 for oral cavity cancer. TCRdb's copy holds only in-frame clones and misses some; the assay was immunoSEQ multiplex PCR. The sample lists about 62,000 clones; under 85% were seen once. The sequencing used PBMCs, collected before nivolumab (anti-PD-1) treatment. These receptors were taken from a person aged 35-80 years with oral cavity squamous cell carcinoma. Both conserved end residues are part of each CDR3. D genes are given only for firm matches. Clone size is stated in some rows and not others, as once, few, many or a class when expanded.

J | size | D | V | CDR3 | DNA
TRBJ1-2 | . | TRBD1 | TRBV5-6 | CASSPPGQTNYGYTF | TGTGCCAGCAGCCCGCCGGGACAGACTAACTATGGCTACACCTTC
TRBJ2-1 | . | . | TRBV15 | CATSRLDTHNEQFF | TGTGCCACCAGCCGATTAGACACTCACAATGAGCAGTTCTTC
TRBJ2-7 | . | . | TRBV29-1 | CSVENGYEQYF | TGCAGCGTTGAAAACGGATACGAGCAGTACTTC
TRBJ2-7 | . | . | TRBV19 | CASSMGTFYEQYF | TGTGCCAGTAGTATGGGAACATTCTACGAGCAGTACTTC
TRBJ1-2 | . | . | TRBV29-1 | CSATVSNYGYTF | TGCAGCGCCACAGTTTCTAACTATGGCTACACCTTC
TRBJ1-4 | once | . | TRBV12-5 | CASGLVGSGEKLFF | TGTGCTAGTGGTTTGGTAGGCAGTGGCGAAAAACTGTTTTTT
TRBJ2-5 | . | . | TRBV5-5 | CASAAGGRGETQYF | TGTGCCAGCGCCGCCGGAGGGAGGGGGGAGACCCAGTACTTC
TRBJ1-4 | . | . | TRBV2 | CASSVRQTVGTNEKLFF | TGTGCCAGCAGTGTAAGACAGACCGTGGGAACTAATGAAAAACTGTTTTTT
TRBJ2-1 | few | . | TRBV5-1 | CASSVNNEQFF | TGCGCCAGCAGCGTCAACAATGAGCAGTTCTTC
TRBJ1-3 | . | TRBD1 | TRBV5-1 | CASSQSTGAGNTIYF | TGCGCCAGCAGCCAGTCAACAGGGGCAGGAAACACCATATATTTT
TRBJ1-4 | . | . | TRBV28 | CASTDGTNEKLFF | TGTGCCAGCACCGACGGGACTAATGAAAAACTGTTTTTT
TRBJ2-1 | . | . | TRBV6-1 | CASIETANNEQFF | TGTGCCAGCATTGAAACGGCTAACAATGAGCAGTTCTTC
TRBJ1-2 | . | TRBD1 | TRBV18 | CASSPGRGTAGYTF | TGTGCCAGCTCACCAGGCAGGGGGACTGCTGGCTACACCTTC
TRBJ2-7 | . | . | TRBV2 | CASSEALAGGGEQYF | TGTGCCAGCAGTGAAGCGTTGGCAGGGGGAGGCGAGCAGTACTTC
TRBJ2-7 | . | . | TRBV9 | CASSPHRSSYEQYF | TGTGCCAGCAGCCCCCACAGGAGCTCCTACGAGCAGTACTTC
TRBJ2-7 | many | TRBD1 | TRBV29-1 | CSVSPRDSYEQYF | TGCAGCGTTTCCCCACGGGACAGCTACGAGCAGTACTTC
TRBJ2-1 | . | TRBD2 | TRBV27 | CASSSSLGRGGNEQFF | TGTGCCAGCAGTTCCTCCCTTGGGAGGGGCGGGAATGAGCAGTTCTTC
TRBJ1-6 | few | . | TRBV9 | CASSVDGGSSPLHF | TGTGCCAGCAGCGTAGATGGAGGCAGTTCACCCCTCCACTTT
TRBJ1-5 | few | . | TRBV7-2 | CASSWGVSQPQHF | TGTGCCAGCAGCTGGGGGGTTAGTCAGCCCCAGCATTTT
TRBJ2-2 | . | . | TRBV6-1 | CATCPSPSGELFF | TGTGCCACCTGTCCCAGCCCGAGCGGGGAGCTGTTTTTT
TRBJ1-6 | once | . | TRBV5-6 | CASSITGSSPLHF | TGTGCCAGCAGCATAACTGGGAGTTCACCCCTCCACTTT
TRBJ1-6 | . | . | TRBV2 | CASSEVISNSPLHF | TGTGCCAGCAGTGAGGTCATTTCGAATTCACCCCTCCACTTT
TRBJ2-7 | . | TRBD1 | TRBV6-1 | CASNLQGPPSYEQYF | TGTGCCAGCAACCTACAGGGGCCTCCCTCCTACGAGCAGTACTTC
TRBJ2-2 | . | . | TRBV6-1 | CASSEAAGGGTGELFF | TGTGCCAGCAGTGAAGCTGCAGGGGGAGGGACCGGGGAGCTGTTTTTT
TRBJ2-1 | . | TRBD2 | TRBV11-2 | CASSLESGSRNEQFF | TGTGCCAGCAGCTTAGAGAGCGGGAGTAGAAATGAGCAGTTCTTC
TRBJ1-5 | . | . | TRBV6-4 | CASSVDSFQPQHF | TGTGCCAGCAGTGTTGACAGCTTCCAGCCCCAGCATTTT
TRBJ1-1 | . | . | TRBV20-1 | CRTSRTEAFF | TGCAGGACCTCTAGAACTGAAGCTTTCTTT
TRBJ1-1 | few | . | TRBV6-5 | CASREGWENTEAFF | TGTGCCAGCAGGGAGGGTTGGGAGAACACTGAAGCTTTCTTT
TRBJ2-7 | . | . | TRBV4-1 | CASSQDTGARDEQYF | TGCGCCAGCAGCCAAGATACCGGGGCCCGCGACGAGCAGTACTTC
TRBJ1-6 | . | TRBD1 | TRBV11-1 | CASGVKGARNSPLHF | TGTGCCAGCGGGGTGAAGGGGGCGAGGAATTCACCCCTCCACTTT
TRBJ1-2 | . | . | TRBV5-1 | CASSERQVGYTF | TGCGCCAGCAGCGAGCGACAGGTCGGCTACACCTTC
TRBJ1-3 | . | . | TRBV6-6 | CASSSGGNSGNTIYF | TGTGCCAGCAGTTCGGGGGGAAACTCTGGAAACACCATATATTTT
TRBJ2-7 | . | . | TRBV19 | CASRFPGADEQYF | TGTGCCAGTAGGTTTCCGGGGGCGGACGAGCAGTACTTC
TRBJ2-7 | . | . | TRBV18 | CASSPPTGPYEQYF | TGTGCCAGCTCACCACCCACAGGACCCTACGAGCAGTACTTC
TRBJ2-7 | . | . | TRBV5-1 | CASSMENARNEQYF | TGCGCCAGCAGCATGGAGAACGCCAGGAACGAGCAGTACTTC
TRBJ1-5 | . | . | TRBV28 | CASSPDKQPQHF | TGTGCCAGCAGTCCGGACAAACAGCCCCAGCATTTT
TRBJ1-6 | . | . | TRBV7-9 | CAFPFTEGDSPLHF | TGTGCCTTCCCTTTTACTGAGGGCGATTCACCCCTCCACTTT
TRBJ2-1 | once | TRBD1 | TRBV11-3 | CASSLAPTGGKDYEQFF | TGTGCCAGCAGCTTAGCCCCTACAGGGGGCAAAGATTATGAGCAGTTCTTC
TRBJ2-3 | . | . | TRBV9 | CASSVEPGHSTDTQYF | TGTGCCAGCAGCGTAGAGCCCGGGCACAGCACAGATACGCAGTATTTT
TRBJ2-2 | . | . | TRBV11-2 | CASSLTSGELFF | TGTGCCAGCAGCTTAACTAGCGGGGAGCTGTTTTTT
TRBJ2-2 | . | TRBD1 | TRBV6-6 | CASRGQGDTGELFF | TGTGCCAGCAGGGGACAGGGGGACACCGGGGAGCTGTTTTTT
TRBJ1-3 | . | TRBD1 | TRBV4-1 | CASSHGTGRAFSGNTIYF | TGCGCCAGCAGCCATGGGACAGGCAGGGCCTTCTCTGGAAACACCATATATTTT
TRBJ1-1 | . | . | TRBV28 | CASNTPFRGNTEAFF | TGTGCCAGCAATACCCCATTCAGGGGAAACACTGAAGCTTTCTTT
TRBJ1-2 | . | . | TRBV10-3 | CAISEFQAKSSLGYGYTF | TGTGCCATCAGTGAGTTTCAGGCGAAATCGTCCCTCGGCTATGGCTACACCTTC
TRBJ2-7 | . | . | TRBV9 | CASSATWDGRYEQYF | TGTGCCAGCAGCGCCACCTGGGACGGCCGCTACGAGCAGTACTTC
TRBJ2-4 | . | . | TRBV7-9 | CASSLAEAKNIQYF | TGTGCCAGCAGCTTAGCGGAAGCCAAAAACATTCAGTACTTC
TRBJ1-2 | . | TRBD1 | TRBV5-1 | CASTPGQGYYGYTF | TGCGCCAGCACCCCGGGACAGGGTTACTATGGCTACACCTTC
TRBJ2-3 | . | TRBD1 | TRBV6-5 | CASSLLGQGADTQYF | TGTGCCAGCAGCCTATTGGGACAGGGGGCTGATACGCAGTATTTT
TRBJ2-2 | once | TRBD2 | TRBV13 | CASSLSSGRSPNTGELFF | TGTGCCAGCAGCTTAAGTAGCGGGAGAAGTCCGAACACCGGGGAGCTGTTTTTT
TRBJ1-3 | . | . | TRBV6-5 | CASTQGSGNTIYF | TGTGCCAGCACCCAGGGTTCTGGAAACACCATATATTTT
TRBJ2-5 | . | TRBD2 | TRBV4-2 | CASSQVGTSPGETQYF | TGTGCCAGCAGCCAAGTGGGGACTAGTCCTGGGGAGACCCAGTACTTC
TRBJ2-5 | few | TRBD2 | TRBV5-6 | CASSLSGLQETQYF | TGTGCCAGCAGCTTGTCGGGACTACAAGAGACCCAGTACTTC
TRBJ1-5 | medium-sized | TRBD1 | TRBV19 | CASSGDRAGNQPQHF | TGTGCCAGTAGTGGGGACAGGGCGGGAAATCAGCCCCAGCATTTT